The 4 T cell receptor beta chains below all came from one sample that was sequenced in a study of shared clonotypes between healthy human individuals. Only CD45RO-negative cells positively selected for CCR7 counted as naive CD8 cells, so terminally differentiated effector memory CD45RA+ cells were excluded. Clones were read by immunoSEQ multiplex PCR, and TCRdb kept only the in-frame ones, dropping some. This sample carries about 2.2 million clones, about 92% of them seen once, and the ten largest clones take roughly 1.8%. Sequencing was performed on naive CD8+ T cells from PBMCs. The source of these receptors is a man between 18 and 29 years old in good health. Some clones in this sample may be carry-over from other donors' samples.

CDR3 residues: CASSKGTEGGAYTEAFF. CDR3 DNA: TGTGCCAGCAGTAAAGGGACGGAAGGGGGCGCGTACACTGAAGCTTTCTTT. The V gene is TRBV2, the J gene TRBJ1-1, with 7 bases fitting TRBD1. V trimming: 5 bases; J trimming: 3 bases; junction bases outside the gene matches: 15. This CDR3 has 17 residues. Germline V gene sequence: CDR1 SNHLY, CDR2 FYNNEI.

This chain's CDR3 is CATSGRAAGLSYEQYF. The DNA of the CDR3 is TGTGCCACCAGCGGGAGGGCCGCAGGGCTATCCTACGAGCAGTACTTC. The rearrangement links TRBV15 to TRBJ2-7; 7 nucleotides agree with TRBD2. The ends lost 5 bases at V and 1 base at J; junction bases unmatched: 11. Per the germline V gene, CDR1 is LNHNV and CDR2 is YYDKDF (reference sequence). The CDR3 has 16 amino acids.

The CDR3 nucleotides read TGCAGCGTTGATCATTCAGGGACAGCGTCCTACGAGCAGTACTTC. It codes for CSVDHSGTASYEQYF. J is TRBJ2-7 and V is TRBV29-1; 7 nucleotides line up with TRBD1. CDR1 and CDR2 from the germline V gene are SQVTM and ANQGSEA. V lost 3 bases, J lost 1 base, and 9 bases stayed unmatched. This CDR3 contains 15 residues.

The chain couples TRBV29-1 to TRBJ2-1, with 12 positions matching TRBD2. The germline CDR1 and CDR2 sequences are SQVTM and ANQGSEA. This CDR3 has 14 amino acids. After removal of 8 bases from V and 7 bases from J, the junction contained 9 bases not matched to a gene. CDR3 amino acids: CSIRLAGVLNEQFF. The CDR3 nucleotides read TGCAGCATACGACTAGCGGGAGTATTGAATGAGCAGTTCTTC.